This T cell receptor (beta chain) was obtained from a study of T cell responses to AZD1222 COVID-19 vaccine (dated by TCRdb to the early 2020s). About the investigation overall: AZD1222 recipients given second doses at about 4 weeks or at about 12 weeks were pooled, since spike-specific TCR depth and breadth were not found to differ between the two schedules. TCR sequencing was performed for about 250 trial participants, of whom about 200 were given two doses of AZD1222 and approximately 25 were given two doses of MenACWY control vaccine. Enrollment into the trials was organized by age into subgroups of 18-55, 56-69 and 70-plus years, and those subgroups contained roughly 140, 27 and 60 TCR-sequenced participants, respectively. Summary of the overall study and its limitations: Reportedly, almost half of the unique spike-specific TCRs recognized epitopes lying outside the regions that are mutated in the B.1.351 and B.1.1.7 variants. Spike-specific TCR breadth and depth rose significantly after two AZD1222 doses compared with day 0 and with MenACWY recipients. In the small 56-69-year group, the increase in depth fell short of significance, most likely because of low power. Participants were mostly white British, with more females than males. The authors suggested clonal diversity may have been underestimated. Because no samples from the day 14 peak response were available, repertoires could be characterized only after the peak T cell response. The whole spike protein was spanned by vaccine-associated CD4 TCRs, and dominant responses were seen in regions 160-218 and 743-854. Conclusions about previously exposed vaccinees are limited, since just 6 or 7 AZD1222 recipients were seropositive for SARS-CoV-2 at baseline.

The meaning of the sample's time point label: baseline before first vaccination. Vaccinee samples came from UK trials COV001 and COV002, including a single-blind randomized controlled phase 2/3 trial of AZD1222 (ChAdOx1 nCoV-19) in healthy adults. For TCRbeta chain sequencing, PBMC samples from trial participants were taken at day 0 and at day 28 after the second dose. This clone was recorded only once. It lacks a known antigen. Per-base qualities were not stored, and no clone one base away is much larger. The CDR3 regions of human TCRbeta chains were analyzed by immunosequencing. On the study's bioinformatics: TCRs in the repertoires were compared against a reference library of SARS-CoV-2-specific TCRs that had been generated with the MIRA antigen-specificity platform. Breadth was defined as the fraction of unique TCRs that were SARS-CoV-2-associated. Depth was defined as the fraction of total T cells that were SARS-CoV-2-associated. Using the MIRA data, every spike-specific TCR was mapped to the spike region that the TCR reacted to and assigned to either a CD4 or a CD8 class. Log10-transformed breadth and depth values were compared by one-way ANOVA with Sidak's multiple comparisons tests. Entries here come from immuneACCESS through TCRdb and include only in-frame sequences with V and J called. Some clones fail to appear in such tables; in the studies checked, an unresolved V gene covers under half of the shortfall, and the cause of the remainder is unknown. The DNA was the basis for D and trimming; V, J and clone size are from that table. In this sample the table shows 120,000 or so clones, about 87% of which occur a single time. Of the sample, 4% to 6% is held by the ten largest clones.

The TCR originated in an adult in good health. The starting material was peripheral blood, obtained on day 0 of AZD1222 vaccination.

The bases are TGTGCCAGCAGCTTAGTTTATACAGGGGCGGTGAACACTGAAGCTTTCTTT. This codes for CASSLVYTGAVNTEAFF. This chain joins TRBV7-6 to TRBJ1-1, with TRBD1 matching 7 junction bases. CDR1 and CDR2, looked up from the germline V gene, are SGHVS and FNYEAQ. CDR3 length: 17 amino acids, cysteine to phenylalanine. Solely the CDR3 DNA is kept, with 51 bases framed from the first base. Relative to germline, V is missing 1 base and J is missing 0 bases, with 8 bases of the junction outside any gene match.